This T cell receptor (beta chain) was obtained from a study of regulatory T cells in long-lasting Graves disease. Relying on iRepertoire HTBI primers and Arm-PCR of CDR3 regions, the team built TCR beta libraries. TCRdb re-derived calls from the multiplex PCR reads in MiXCR, one entry per CDR3 protein. This sample has about 470,000 distinct CDR3 sequences, with about a fifth found just once. As for time point: persistent/refractory GD, antithyroid drugs over 5 years with positive TRAb. From RNA extracted from PBMCs, the TCR library was made. Germline V gene lookup returns CDR1 LNHDA and CDR2 SQIVND (reference sequence). There are 14 residues in the CDR3. The V gene lost 5 bases and the J gene lost 3 bases, with 11 bases spanning the gap.

The starting material was peripheral blood mononuclear cells (PBMCs), obtained when the disease was refractory, from a patient treated with antithyroid drugs. The gene calls are TRBV19 and TRBJ1-5; D not resolved. The sequence derives from a female donor with Graves disease. Here the CDR3 reads CASSLRLVNQPQHF. In DNA form, the CDR3 reads TGTGCCAGTAGTCTCAGGTTGGTCAATCAGCCCCAGCATTTT.